Following are 24 T cell receptor beta chains from one sample sequenced in a study of identical twins (dated by TCRdb to 2016 to 2018). The library relied on 5' RACE. Data came from an Illumina HiSeq 2000. TCRdb reanalyzed the raw reads on its own, using fastp at Q25 for trimming and MiXCR for clone calling, and kept in-frame beta chains. When rows share a CDR3 protein, they turn into one entry using the most common DNA and genes. Recorded for this sample are about 690,000 distinct CDR3 sequences; 5.5% to 6.5% of them occurred a single time. Clones ranked in the top ten supply under 2% of the sample. What was sequenced was naive T cells sorted from blood. This sample's cell subset or site label indicates: cells isolated with a human naive T-cell isolation kit. The origin of the receptors is a young man in good health.

The chain employs TRBV11-2 and TRBJ2-1; possibly TRBD2 for D (5 bases). Germline V gene lookup returns CDR1 SGHAT and CDR2 FQNNGV. Trimming removed 1 base from V and 7 bases from J, with 14 bases in between. The CDR3 is 15 residues long. The CDR3 loop is CASSLGPQRRNEQFF. The CDR3 nucleotides read TGTGCCAGCAGCTTAGGACCCCAGCGGCGGAATGAGCAGTTCTTC.

The V call is TRBV3-1, the J call TRBJ2-5, with unresolved D. This CDR3 region has 15 residues. Trimming shortened V by 2 bases and J by 1 base, and 11 bases separated the two germline ends. Germline V gives CDR1 LGHDT, CDR2 YNNKEL (reference sequence). In DNA, the CDR3 is TGTGCCAGCAGCCAACTTCCTAGAGCCCAAGAGACCCAGTACTTC. Its translation: CASSQLPRAQETQYF.

This clonotype was detected ten times or more. The V call is TRBV12-3 or TRBV12-4, the J call TRBJ2-7, with TRBD1 as a possible D gene (5 bases). CDR3 length equals 11 residues. With 6 bases removed from V and 2 bases from J, the gap between germline ends came to 5 bases. The CDR3 spells CASRDTYEQYF. The CDR3 coding sequence is TGTGCCAGCAGGGACACCTACGAGCAGTACTTC.

This clonotype has a count of ten or more. CDR3 sequence reads: CASHGTSGRAGRFF. The CDR3 coding sequence is TGTGCCAGCCACGGGACTAGCGGGAGGGCCGGGCGGTTCTTC. The chain combines TRBV12-3 or TRBV12-4 with TRBJ2-1, with 16 nucleotides matching TRBD2. V shed 8 bases and J 15 bases; nucleotides not matched to a gene: 10. CDR3 length: 14 amino acids.

The sample holds many counts of this clonotype. The chain is built from TRBV24-1 and TRBJ2-2, with D possibly matching TRBD2 (5 bases). The CDR3 covers 14 residues. V lost 11 bases and J lost 1, with 13 bases in between. Per germline, CDR1 KGHDR and CDR2 SFDVKD. DNA for the CDR3: TGTGCCATAAAAGACGGGGAGAACACCGGGGAGCTGTTTTTT. Translating gives CAIKDGENTGELFF.

The rearrangement links TRBV11-2 to TRBJ2-5; 7 nucleotides agree with TRBD1. Germline CDR1 is SGHAT and CDR2 is FQNNGV. The CDR3 has 14 amino acids. V shed 5 bases and J 3 bases; nucleotides not matched to a gene: 6. For the CDR3, the DNA is TGTGCCAGCAGCGCGACAGGGACGGAAGAGACCCAGTACTTC. Its translation: CASSATGTEETQYF.

The table lists this clonotype with a few counts. The chain uses TRBV18 and TRBJ1-1, with a weak D call TRBD1 (6 bases). The germline V gene encodes CDR1 KGHSH and CDR2 LQKENI. CDR3 length: 17 amino acids. Trimming left V 5 bases short and J 1 base short, with 20 bases between. This CDR3 reads CASSFSDRTVWNTEAFF. The CDR3 region has the DNA TGTGCCAGCTCATTTTCAGACAGGACAGTGTGGAACACTGAAGCTTTCTTT.

This clonotype appeared many times. The chain joins TRBV12-3 or TRBV12-4 to TRBJ2-1, with D perhaps matching TRBD1 (5 bases). This CDR3 contains 14 residues. V was clipped by 7 bases and J by 3 bases, with 13 bases between them. The CDR3 DNA reads TGTGCCAGCAACCCGGACACCTACTACAATGAGCAGTTCTTC. It encodes CASNPDTYYNEQFF.

There are many counts of this clonotype. Here the CDR3 reads CAISLTRDEQFF. DNA of the CDR3: TGTGCCATCAGCCTAACAAGGGATGAGCAGTTCTTC. The rearrangement links TRBV10-3 to TRBJ2-1; no definite D call. Per the germline V gene, CDR1 is ENHRY and CDR2 is SYGVKD. The germline V and J ends were trimmed by 6 bases and 8 bases, with 11 bases remaining between them. The CDR3 extends over 12 amino acids.

This clonotype was observed a few times. V and J are TRBV3-1 and TRBJ2-1; TRBD1 matches at 7 bases. Looked up from germline, CDR1 is LGHDT and CDR2 is YNNKEL (reference sequence). The ends lost 4 bases at V and 4 bases at J; junction bases unmatched: 7. This CDR3 comprises 15 residues. The CDR3 sequence: CASSRGGTRYNEQFF. DNA for the CDR3: TGTGCCAGCAGCCGAGGGGGCACACGATACAATGAGCAGTTCTTC.

The chain combines TRBV7-9 with TRBJ1-1; D is unresolved. V was shortened by 5 bases and J by 8 bases, with 12 bases between the two germline ends. The CDR3 totals 12 residues. CDR1 and CDR2 from the germline V gene are SEHNR and FQNEAQ (reference sequence). The CDR3 DNA sequence: TGTGCCAGCAGCCCCACGGTTTGGGAAGCTTTCTTT. This codes for CASSPTVWEAFF.

V usage is TRBV29-1 and J usage is TRBJ1-2; TRBD1 might be the D (5 bases). V was pared by 6 bases and J by 8 bases, with 16 bases between. Germline V gene lookup returns CDR1 SQVTM and CDR2 ANQGSEA. CDR3 size: 12 residues. CDR3 sequence (DNA): TGCAGCGTCTCTACCAGGGTTGGGGGCTACACCTTC. Amino acids: CSVSTRVGGYTF.

This clonotype was found many times. This chain links TRBV7-6 with TRBJ2-7; 10 bases match TRBD2. From germline, CDR1 is SGHVS and CDR2 FNYEAQ. V was pared by 2 bases and J by 5 bases, with 6 bases of the junction left unmatched. The length of the CDR3 is 15 residues. The CDR3 DNA sequence: TGTGCCAGCAGCTTAATGTCTAGCGGGAGCCACGAGCAGTACTTC. Its translation is CASSLMSSGSHEQYF.

The chain couples TRBV20-1 to TRBJ2-3, with D perhaps matching TRBD2 (5 bases). This CDR3 is built from 15 residues. The V end lost 3 bases, the J end lost 5 bases, and 18 bases lay between the germline ends. Germline V lookup: CDR1 DFQATT, CDR2 SNEGSKA (reference sequence). The CDR3 protein is CSASPPFRREDTQYF. The DNA of the CDR3 is TGCAGTGCTAGCCCTCCCTTCCGACGGGAAGATACGCAGTATTTT.

This clonotype has a handful of counts. This chain links TRBV12-3 or TRBV12-4 with TRBJ1-2; weak D call: TRBD1 (5 bases). Trimming pared 6 bases from V and 8 bases from J, leaving 13 bases between. The CDR3 sequence is 12 residues long. CDR3 region: CASSQVGDGYTF. CDR3 DNA sequence: TGTGCCAGCAGCCAAGTAGGGGACGGCTACACCTTC.

There are many counts of this clonotype. This sequence joins TRBV5-1 and TRBJ1-5; D remains unclear. The germline V gene encodes CDR1 SGHRS and CDR2 YFSETQ. The CDR3 totals 14 residues. The V and J ends lost 4 bases and 3 bases respectively, with 11 bases between them. This CDR3 is CASSVSGVNQPQHF. In nucleotides, the CDR3 is TGCGCCAGCAGCGTATCCGGGGTCAATCAGCCCCAGCATTTT. The full variable domain, its missing parts supplied by reference TRBV5-1 and TRBJ1-5, is KAGVTQTPRYLIKTRGQQVTLSCSPISGHRSVSWYQQTPGQGLQFLFEYFSETQRNKGNFPGRFSGRQFSNSRSEMNVSTLELGDSALYLCASSVSGVNQPQHFGDGTRLSIL.

This clonotype was seen repeatedly, ten times or more. The CDR3: CASNTGGNYGYTF. CDR3 sequence (DNA): TGTGCCAGCAATACAGGGGGCAACTATGGCTACACCTTC. The V gene is TRBV12-3 or TRBV12-4, the J gene TRBJ1-2, with 9 bases fitting TRBD1. CDR3 length: 13 amino acids. J gave up 2 bases and V 7 bases, and 2 bases lay outside the gene matches.

This clonotype was counted ten times or more. The chain carries TRBV6-1 and TRBJ1-5; D is possibly TRBD1 (6 bases). The germline CDR1 and CDR2 sequences are MNHNS and SASEGT. The ends were cut back, 8 bases at V and 7 bases at J, with 18 bases in the middle. The CDR3 covers 14 residues. CDR3 sequence: CASGRGVERQPQHF. The CDR3, as DNA: TGTGCCAGCGGAAGGGGGGTCGAGAGGCAGCCCCAGCATTTT.

This chain connects TRBV7-2 to TRBJ2-7; weak D call: TRBD1 (5 bases). The CDR3 consists of 16 residues. Per germline, CDR1 SGHTA and CDR2 FQGNSA. Deletions cut 1 base from V and 4 bases from J, with 17 bases between. CDR3 bases: TGTGCCAGCAGCTTAGGCATAGTCTCCTCAGGGTACGAGCAGTACTTC. Its translation is CASSLGIVSSGYEQYF.

In this sample, this clonotype turned up many times. The rearrangement uses TRBV15 and TRBJ2-3; TRBD2 matches at 8 bases. The V segment lost 8 bases and the J segment 3 bases; nucleotides outside the gene matches: 10. The germline gives CDR1 LNHNV, CDR2 YYDKDF (reference sequence). This CDR3 spans 15 amino acids. CDR3 region: CATATGRLATDTQYF. In DNA form, the CDR3 reads TGTGCCACCGCTACTGGGAGACTAGCGACAGATACGCAGTATTTT.

This clonotype was seen a few times. The V and J genes are TRBV7-3 and TRBJ2-1; tentatively, D is TRBD2 (5 bases). CDR1 and CDR2 (germline): SGHTA, FQGTGA. The CDR3 totals 13 residues. V gave up 5 bases and J gave up 4 bases, with 9 bases separating them. The CDR3 loop reads CASSRGPYNEQFF. In nucleotides, the CDR3 is TGTGCCAGCAGCCGCGGGCCATACAATGAGCAGTTCTTC. The entire variable domain, with the rest obtained from reference TRBV7-3 and TRBJ2-1, is as follows: GAGVSQTPSNKVTEKGKYVELRCDPISGHTALYWYRQSLGQGPEFLIYFQGTGAADDSGLPNDRFFAVRPEGSVSTLKIQRTERGDSAVYLCASSRGPYNEQFFGPGTRLTVL.

This clonotype appeared many times. The rearrangement links TRBV14 to TRBJ2-1, with D perhaps matching TRBD2 (5 bases). V was cut by 4 bases and J by 8 bases, with 9 bases left in between. This CDR3 contains 12 residues. In germline, CDR1 is SGHDN, CDR2 FVKESK. In nucleotides, the CDR3 is TGTGCCAGCAGCCGGCGGCGGGATGAGCAGTTCTTC. It translates to CASSRRRDEQFF.

This clonotype has ten or more counts. J is TRBJ2-7 and V is TRBV7-2; D assignment may be TRBD1 or TRBD2 (6 bases each). Germline V gene lookup returns CDR1 SGHTA and CDR2 FQGNSA. The CDR3 length is 14 residues. V was cut by 1 base and J by 2 bases, with 9 bases left in between. The CDR3 is CASSLDGGPYEQYF. DNA of the CDR3: TGTGCCAGCAGCTTAGATGGGGGGCCCTACGAGCAGTACTTC.

This clonotype was counted at least ten times. The rearrangement uses TRBV29-1 and TRBJ2-6; D is unclear. Trimming cost V 4 bases and J 2 bases, with 6 bases left between them. The CDR3 is 13 residues long. Germline CDR1 SQVTM, CDR2 ANQGSEA. CDR3 sequence: CSVGNTGANVLTF. In nucleotides, the CDR3 is TGCAGCGTTGGGAATACTGGGGCCAACGTCCTGACTTTC.